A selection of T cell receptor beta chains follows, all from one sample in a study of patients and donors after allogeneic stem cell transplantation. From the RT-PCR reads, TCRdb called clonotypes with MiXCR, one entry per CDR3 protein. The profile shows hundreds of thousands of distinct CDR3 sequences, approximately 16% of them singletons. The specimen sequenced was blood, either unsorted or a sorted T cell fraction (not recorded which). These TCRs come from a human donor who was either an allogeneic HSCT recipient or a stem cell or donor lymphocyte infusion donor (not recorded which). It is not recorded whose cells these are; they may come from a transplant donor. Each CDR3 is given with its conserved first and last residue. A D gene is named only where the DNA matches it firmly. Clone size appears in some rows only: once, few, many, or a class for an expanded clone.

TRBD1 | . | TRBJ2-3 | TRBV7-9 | TGTGCCAGCAGCCAGGAGTTGACAGGGACAGATACGCAGTATTTT | CASSQELTGTDTQYF
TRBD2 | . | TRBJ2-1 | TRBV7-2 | TGTGCCAGCAGCTCGTCTAGCGGGGTTTACAATGAGCAGTTCTTC | CASSSSSGVYNEQFF
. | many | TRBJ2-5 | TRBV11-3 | TGTGCCAGCAGCTTACGGTGGAGGGAGACCCAGTACTTC | CASSLRWRETQYF
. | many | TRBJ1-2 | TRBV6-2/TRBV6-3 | TGTGCCAGCAGTGAGAGGCGGACCTATGGCTACACCTTC | CASSERRTYGYTF
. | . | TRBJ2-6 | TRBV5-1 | TGCGCCAGCAGCTTAAACCCGACAGAGAGCTCTGGGGCCAACGTCCTGACTTTC | CASSLNPTESSGANVLTF
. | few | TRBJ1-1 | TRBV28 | TGTGCCAGCAGTTTACGCCCCGGGACCCAAGCTTTCTTT | CASSLRPGTQAFF
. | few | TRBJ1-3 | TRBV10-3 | TGTGCCATCAGTGAAGGAGGGACAAGGCTTGGAAACACCATATATTTT | CAISEGGTRLGNTIYF
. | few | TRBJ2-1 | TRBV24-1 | TGTGCCACCAGTGATACCTCAACCTACAATGAGCAGTTCTTC | CATSDTSTYNEQFF
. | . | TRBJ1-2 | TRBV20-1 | TGCAGTGGCCCCCGAGGCGACTATGGCTACACCTTC | CSGPRGDYGYTF
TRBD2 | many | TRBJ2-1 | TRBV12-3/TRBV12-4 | TGTGCCAGCAGCCCTAAAACCAGCGGGGTATACAATGAGCAGTTCTTC | CASSPKTSGVYNEQFF
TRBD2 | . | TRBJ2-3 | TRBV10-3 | TGTGCCATCAGCGGAGCGGGAGGGACAGATACGCAGTATTTT | CAISGAGGTDTQYF
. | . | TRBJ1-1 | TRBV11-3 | TGTGCCAGCAGCTTTGGAGGGGTTGAAGCTTTCTTT | CASSFGGVEAFF
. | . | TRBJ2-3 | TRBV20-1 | TGCAGTGCTAGATCACCCCGGGACTTCACCACAGATACGCAGTATTTT | CSARSPRDFTTDTQYF
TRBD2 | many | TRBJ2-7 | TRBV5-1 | TGCGCCAGCAGCTTCCTAGCGGGAGCCCACGAGCAGTACTTC | CASSFLAGAHEQYF
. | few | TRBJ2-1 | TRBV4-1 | TGCGCCAGCAGCCAAGATAGCGGATACAATGAGCAGTTCTTC | CASSQDSGYNEQFF
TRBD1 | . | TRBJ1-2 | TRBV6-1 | TGTGCCAGCAGCCGGAGGACAGGGCGGGGCTATGGCTACACCTTC | CASSRRTGRGYGYTF
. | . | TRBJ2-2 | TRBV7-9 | TGTGCCAGCAGCTCCCCGGGACCTACTACCGGGGAGCTGTTTTTT | CASSSPGPTTGELFF
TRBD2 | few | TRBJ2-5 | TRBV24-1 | TGTGCCACCAGTGACCAGACTAGCGGGAGAGCTATGGAGACCCAGTACTTC | CATSDQTSGRAMETQYF
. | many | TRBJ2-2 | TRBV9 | TGTGCCAGCAGCAACACCGGGGAGCTGTTTTTT | CASSNTGELFF
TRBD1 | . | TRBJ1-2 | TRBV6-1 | TGTGCCAGCAGCGGGACAGGGGACTATGGCTACACCTTC | CASSGTGDYGYTF
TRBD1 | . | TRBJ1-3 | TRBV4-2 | TGTGCCAGCAGCTCCCGGGACAGGGTTGTCTCTGGAAACACCATATATTTT | CASSSRDRVVSGNTIYF
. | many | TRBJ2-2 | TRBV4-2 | TGTGCCAGCAGCCAAGTGGGCACCGGGGAGCTGTTTTTT | CASSQVGTGELFF
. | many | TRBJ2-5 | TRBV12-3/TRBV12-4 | TGTGCCAGCAGTTTTTTTGGGGGCGAGACCCAGTACTTC | CASSFFGGETQYF
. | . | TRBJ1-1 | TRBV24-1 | TGTGCCACCAGTGATACACAGGGAGAAGCTTTCTTT | CATSDTQGEAFF
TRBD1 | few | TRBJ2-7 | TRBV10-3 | TGTGCCATCAGTGGAGACAGGGTCAGGCGAAACGAGCAGTACTTC | CAISGDRVRRNEQYF
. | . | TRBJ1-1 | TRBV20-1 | TGCAGTGCTGGACAGTACACTGAAGCTTTCTTT | CSAGQYTEAFF
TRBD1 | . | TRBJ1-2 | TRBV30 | TGTGCCTGGGCGGGACAGGAAAACTATGGCTACACCTTC | CAWAGQENYGYTF
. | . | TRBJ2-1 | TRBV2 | TGTGCCAGCCGCGTCTACGGGAATGAGCAGTTCTTC | CASRVYGNEQFF
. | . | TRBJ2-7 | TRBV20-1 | TGCAGTGCTAGACTACCGGGACGGCGAAGTTACGAGCAGTACTTC | CSARLPGRRSYEQYF
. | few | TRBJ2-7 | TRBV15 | TGTGCCACCAGCAGAGCGGGGGGCCCCTACGAGCAGTACTTC | CATSRAGGPYEQYF
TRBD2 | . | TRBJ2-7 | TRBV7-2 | TGTGCCAGCAGCTCAGGCCCCGGGGGGGGCGAGCAGTACTTC | CASSSGPGGGEQYF
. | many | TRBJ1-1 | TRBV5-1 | TGCGCCAGCAGCTTGGCAGGGTTTGCTGAAGCTTTCTTT | CASSLAGFAEAFF
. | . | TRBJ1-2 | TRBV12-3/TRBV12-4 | TGTGCCAGCAGTTTAAGGGGACAACCAGATGGCTACACCTTC | CASSLRGQPDGYTF
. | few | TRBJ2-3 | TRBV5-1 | TGCGCCAGCAGCTTCGTGGGGAGCACAGATACGCAGTATTTT | CASSFVGSTDTQYF
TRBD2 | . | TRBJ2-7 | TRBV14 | TGTGCCAGCAGCCACTTCCATAGCGCGGGAGTCTACGAGCAGTACTTC | CASSHFHSAGVYEQYF
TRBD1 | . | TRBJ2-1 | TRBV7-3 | TGTGCCAGCAGCTCCCAGGGGGATGAGCAGTTCTTC | CASSSQGDEQFF
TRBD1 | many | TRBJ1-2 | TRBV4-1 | TGCGCCAGCAGCCAACCTGACAGGGAGAACTATGGCTACACCTTC | CASSQPDRENYGYTF
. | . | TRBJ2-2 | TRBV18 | TGTGCCAGCTCACCACTATTGCAGGGGACCACCGGGGAGCTGTTTTTT | CASSPLLQGTTGELFF
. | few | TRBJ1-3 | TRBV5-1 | TGCGCCAGCAGCTTGCAGGGCTCGAGCTCTGGAAACACCATATATTTT | CASSLQGSSSGNTIYF
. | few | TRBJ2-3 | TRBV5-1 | TGCGCCAGCAGCTTGTTGAACCCTAGCACAGATACGCAGTATTTT | CASSLLNPSTDTQYF
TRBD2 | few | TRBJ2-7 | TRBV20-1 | TGCAGTGCTAGAAATAAACTAGCGGGGAGCTCCTACGAGCAGTACTTC | CSARNKLAGSSYEQYF
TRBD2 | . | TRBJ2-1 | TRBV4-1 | TGCGCCAGCAGCCTCCTTTGGGCGGGAGATGAGCAGTTCTTC | CASSLLWAGDEQFF
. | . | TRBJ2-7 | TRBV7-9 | TGTGCCAGCAAGAGGACCGACGAGCAGTACTTC | CASKRTDEQYF
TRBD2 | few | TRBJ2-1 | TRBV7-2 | TGTGCCAGCAGCTCCACGGGACTAGCGGACAATGAGCAGTTCTTC | CASSSTGLADNEQFF
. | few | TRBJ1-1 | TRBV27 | TGTGCCAGCGGAAGTGCTCTTATGAACACTGAAGCTTTCTTT | CASGSALMNTEAFF